The 14 T cell receptor beta chains in this list originate from one sample, sequenced in a study of cytomegalovirus exposure and HLA in healthy donors. The PCR contained 60 Vbeta and 13 Jbeta primers. The data were produced by immunoSEQ multiplex PCR, yet TCRdb's version contains in-frame clones alone and is incomplete. The table records 200,000 to 250,000 clones, approximately 68% of them present only once. Sequenced material: PBMCs. All receptors come from a woman under 40 in good health and CMV-seronegative.

The CDR3 spells CAWSGGGSYRVSKYNEQFF. As DNA, the CDR3 is TGTGCCTGGAGCGGGGGGGGATCCTACAGGGTATCAAAGTACAATGAGCAGTTCTTC. The chain has TRBV30 and TRBJ2-1; the match to TRBD2 covers 8 bases. CDR1 is GTSNPN and CDR2 is SVGIG in the germline V gene (reference sequence). The CDR3 sequence is 19 residues long. V lost 3 bases and J lost 4; bases outside the gene matches: 20.

Points on this clone: A read error may produce the germline difference seen at one junction end. The V call is TRBV7-9, the J call TRBJ1-4, with TRBD1 matching 10 bases. CDR3 length: 17 residues. In germline, CDR1 is SEHNR, CDR2 FQNEAQ (reference sequence). CDR3 DNA: TGTTCCAGCACCCTTACGGGACAGGGGATTACTAATGAAAAACTGTTTTTT. This translates into CSSTLTGQGITNEKLFF.

This clone was observed a few times. V usage is TRBV5-6 and J usage is TRBJ2-7; perhaps TRBD2 as D (6 bases). This CDR3 is 14 amino acids long. The germline gives CDR1 SGHDT, CDR2 YYEEEE. The ends were cut back, 1 base at V and 3 bases at J, with 11 bases in the middle. This CDR3 reads CASSLSWRDYEQYF. DNA for the CDR3: TGTGCCAGCAGCTTGTCGTGGCGGGACTACGAGCAGTACTTC.

As concerns this clone: The junction departs from the called germline gene at one end, perhaps through a read error. The chain links TRBV7-7 to TRBJ2-2, with D possibly matching TRBD2 (5 bases). The CDR3 is 13 residues long. Germline CDR1 is SSHAT and CDR2 is FNYEAQ (reference sequence). The CDR3 DNA follows: TGTGCTAGCAGCAAACTAGTGGCCGGGGAGCTGTTTTTT. This codes for CASSKLVAGELFF.

The V gene is TRBV5-1, the J gene TRBJ2-2, with a weak D call TRBD1 (5 bases). Deletions cut 5 bases from V and 0 bases from J, with 14 bases between. Germline V gene lookup returns CDR1 SGHRS and CDR2 YFSETQ. The CDR3 loop spans 16 amino acids. CDR3 in amino acids: CASSSRQTPNTGELFF. In DNA, the CDR3 is TGCGCCAGCAGTTCTAGACAGACACCGAACACCGGGGAGCTGTTTTTT.

J is TRBJ2-5 and V is TRBV30, with D perhaps matching TRBD2 (7 bases). The germline V and J ends were trimmed by 4 bases and 1 base, with 16 bases remaining between them. The CDR3 loop spans 15 amino acids. The germline V gene encodes CDR1 GTSNPN and CDR2 SVGIG (reference sequence). CDR3 in amino acids: CAWNGRGGAQETQYF. The CDR3 DNA reads TGTGCCTGGAATGGAAGGGGGGGGGCCCAAGAGACCCAGTACTTC.

V gene TRBV25-1 combines with J gene TRBJ1-6; D is perhaps TRBD1 (5 bases). V lost 4 bases to trimming and J lost 5 bases, with 21 bases between them. The germline V gene encodes CDR1 MGHDK and CDR2 SYGVNS. This CDR3 has 18 residues. CDR3 coding DNA: TGTGCCAGCAGTGGCCGGAGGGGAGGGTGGGGAGATAATTCACCCCTCCACTTT. Translating it yields CASSGRRGGWGDNSPLHF.

As to this clone: A junction end diverges from the germline sequence, so it may reflect a read error. This specimen includes other DNA sequences encoding the same CDR3. The chain carries TRBV7-6 and TRBJ2-3; the D gene is possibly TRBD2 (5 bases). This CDR3 comprises 15 residues. CDR1 is SGHVS and CDR2 is FNYEAQ in the germline V gene. The CDR3 bases are TGCGCCAGCAGCTTAGTTGGAGGCCCCACAGATACGCAGTATTTT. Translation: CASSLVGGPTDTQYF.

The chain carries TRBV2 and TRBJ1-3, with 9 bases identical to TRBD1. Germline V lookup: CDR1 SNHLY, CDR2 FYNNEI. CDR3 size: 16 residues. V shed 5 bases and J 0 bases; nucleotides not matched to a gene: 5. In DNA form, the CDR3 reads TGTGCCAGCAGTAAAGGACAGGGGAGCTCTGGAAACACCATATATTTT. Encoded protein: CASSKGQGSSGNTIYF.

This clone was seen more than once but under ten times. The rearrangement links TRBV19 to TRBJ1-5; 8 bases match TRBD1. After removal of 6 bases from V and 3 bases from J, the junction contained 7 bases not matched to a gene. CDR3 length equals 15 residues. CDR1 and CDR2 (germline): LNHDA, SQIVND (reference sequence). The CDR3 region is CASSDGQGFNQPQHF. CDR3 nucleotide sequence: TGTGCCAGTAGCGACGGACAGGGCTTCAATCAGCCCCAGCATTTT.

The chain joins TRBV30 to TRBJ2-7, with 9 bases fitting TRBD1. Germline CDR1 and CDR2: GTSNPN and SVGIG (reference sequence). CDR3 size: 13 residues. Unmatched junction bases numbered 0, after V lost 3 bases and J lost 0 bases. The CDR3 DNA sequence: TGTGCCTGGAGGGACAGGGGCTCCTACGAGCAGTACTTC. Its protein is CAWRDRGSYEQYF.

The gene calls are TRBV7-9 and TRBJ2-2; tentative D call: TRBD2 (6 bases). V lost 3 bases to trimming and J lost 7 bases, with 9 bases between them. This CDR3 spans 13 amino acids. In germline, CDR1 is SEHNR, CDR2 FQNEAQ (reference sequence). The CDR3: CASSFRGDGELFF. In nucleotides, the CDR3 is TGTGCCAGCAGCTTCCGCGGGGACGGGGAGCTGTTTTTT.

The chain couples TRBV19 to TRBJ1-4; D gene unclear. V was shortened by 6 bases and J by 4 bases, with 9 bases between the two germline ends. Germline V lookup: CDR1 LNHDA, CDR2 SQIVND (reference sequence). This CDR3 comprises 13 residues. The CDR3: CASRRGGNEKLFF. In DNA form, the CDR3 reads TGTGCCAGTAGGCGCGGAGGTAATGAAAAACTGTTTTTT.

This chain joins TRBV30 and TRBJ1-2, with D possibly matching TRBD1 (5 bases). The V end was cut by 0 bases, the J end by 2 bases, with 10 bases between. This CDR3 is 14 amino acids long. Germline V gene data show CDR1 as GTSNPN and CDR2 as SVGIG (reference sequence). The CDR3 sequence is CAWSVLGGNYGYTF. In DNA, the CDR3 is TGTGCCTGGAGTGTATTGGGGGGGAACTATGGCTACACCTTC.